A selection of T cell receptor beta chains follows, all from one sample in a study of blood T cell repertoires in COVID-19. Sequencing was performed with immunoSEQ multiplex PCR; in TCRdb, only in-frame clones are kept and a portion is missing. The sample has approximately 82,000 clones, around 84% seen once. Specimen: peripheral blood. Every receptor here comes from a woman between 65 and 79 years old with acute or convalescent COVID-19. The CDR3 runs from the conserved cysteine through the conserved F or W.

V gene: TRBV6-6
J gene: TRBJ1-2
CDR3 protein: CASSSLVAVYGYTF

V gene: TRBV15
J gene: TRBJ1-2
CDR3 protein: CATSGLDRGDGYTF

V gene: TRBV24-1
J gene: TRBJ2-7
CDR3 protein: CATGQGPIGRQYF

V gene: TRBV6-5
J gene: TRBJ2-7
CDR3 protein: CASSGSQVGYEQYF

V gene: TRBV15
J gene: TRBJ2-2
CDR3 protein: CATSPRGGVGELFF

V gene: TRBV2
J gene: TRBJ2-1
CDR3 protein: CASSYLAGAGDEQFF

V gene: TRBV28
J gene: TRBJ1-2
CDR3 protein: CASSQTGFNYGYTF

V gene: TRBV6-5
J gene: TRBJ1-2
CDR3 protein: CASRTGTENYGYTF

V gene: TRBV6-1
J gene: TRBJ1-2
CDR3 protein: CASSEAETTGYTF

V gene: TRBV24-1
J gene: TRBJ1-2
CDR3 protein: CATSNPSAGGSGYTF

V gene: TRBV2
J gene: TRBJ2-3
CDR3 protein: CASSDLVSTDTQYF

V gene: TRBV12-3/TRBV12-4
J gene: TRBJ2-2
CDR3 protein: CASNYRDSGELFF

V gene: TRBV3-1/TRBV3-2
J gene: TRBJ2-5
CDR3 protein: CASSSRTSGRDGGTQYF

V gene: TRBV27
J gene: TRBJ2-7
CDR3 protein: CASSPPASGTYEQYF

V gene: TRBV5-5
J gene: TRBJ2-7
CDR3 protein: CASSLRSSLGTGVYEQYF

V gene: TRBV29-1
J gene: TRBJ2-1
CDR3 protein: CSVEPAGYNEQFF

V gene: TRBV6-5
J gene: TRBJ1-2
CDR3 protein: CASSYFQADNYGYTF

V gene: TRBV20-1
J gene: TRBJ1-2
CDR3 protein: CSVINRDGYTF

V gene: TRBV24-1
J gene: TRBJ2-3
CDR3 protein: CATSGGGTSTDTQYF

V gene: TRBV6-1
J gene: TRBJ2-1
CDR3 protein: CASSEVWEDLYNEQFF

V gene: TRBV19
J gene: TRBJ1-5
CDR3 protein: CASRVGQQLNQPQHF

V gene: TRBV5-1
J gene: TRBJ1-2
CDR3 protein: CASSLSTANYGYTF

V gene: TRBV5-1
J gene: TRBJ2-1
CDR3 protein: CASRRTGTGAYNEQFF

V gene: TRBV2
J gene: TRBJ2-7
CDR3 protein: CASKGSGSSYEQYF

V gene: TRBV6-5
J gene: TRBJ1-5
CDR3 protein: CASSHGGAEGPQHF

V gene: TRBV5-1
J gene: TRBJ1-1
CDR3 protein: CASNRDSRPNTEAFF

V gene: TRBV6-1
J gene: TRBJ2-1
CDR3 protein: CASSERTGLNEQFF

V gene: TRBV12-5
J gene: TRBJ2-1
CDR3 protein: CASGPGLDYNEQFF

V gene: TRBV5-6
J gene: TRBJ2-4
CDR3 protein: CASSLLTGGGKNIQYF

V gene: TRBV11-2
J gene: TRBJ2-3
CDR3 protein: CASSLISSGYTDTQYF

V gene: TRBV7-8
J gene: TRBJ2-7
CDR3 protein: CASRRDSTYEQYF

V gene: TRBV7-8
J gene: TRBJ2-1
CDR3 protein: CASSLVGAGGSSYNEQFF

V gene: TRBV11-2
J gene: TRBJ2-3
CDR3 protein: CASSLEPDGTQYF

V gene: TRBV5-4
J gene: TRBJ2-7
CDR3 protein: CASSASWELDEQYF

V gene: TRBV5-1
J gene: TRBJ2-5
CDR3 protein: CASRAGGRQETQYF

V gene: TRBV6-5
J gene: TRBJ1-2
CDR3 protein: CASSYQAGTAYGYTF

V gene: TRBV9
J gene: TRBJ1-6
CDR3 protein: CASSERWDRKSPLHF

V gene: TRBV5-1
J gene: TRBJ1-6
CDR3 protein: CASSSAGTGDSPLHF

V gene: TRBV20-1
J gene: TRBJ1-2
CDR3 protein: CSASGPDGYTF

V gene: TRBV13
J gene: TRBJ2-7
CDR3 protein: CASSLTAGEQYF

V gene: TRBV11-2
J gene: TRBJ2-5
CDR3 protein: CASSLSRQETQYF

V gene: TRBV19
J gene: TRBJ1-4
CDR3 protein: CASSIQGHANEKLFF

V gene: TRBV3-1/TRBV3-2
J gene: TRBJ2-5
CDR3 protein: CASSPGASADQETQYF

V gene: TRBV24-1
J gene: TRBJ2-1
CDR3 protein: CATSEGRGAVNEQFF

V gene: TRBV18
J gene: TRBJ1-2
CDR3 protein: CASSPSGTSGYTF

V gene: TRBV6-2/TRBV6-3
J gene: TRBJ1-5
CDR3 protein: CASSYQSYGDRFQPQHF

V gene: TRBV5-6
J gene: TRBJ1-1
CDR3 protein: CASSLVGAPNPEAFF

V gene: TRBV3-1/TRBV3-2
J gene: TRBJ2-2
CDR3 protein: CASSQVYRGGTGELFF

V gene: TRBV21-1
J gene: TRBJ2-2
CDR3 protein: CASSRRGSGELFF

V gene: TRBV6-6
J gene: TRBJ2-7
CDR3 protein: CASSYRPGDYEQYF

V gene: TRBV28
J gene: TRBJ2-1
CDR3 protein: CASSLGASGRFNNEQFF